This TCR beta chain was captured by sequencing in a study of blood T cell repertoires in COVID-19. On the study more broadly: PBMCs, B-cell-depleted T cells, or T cells provided the cDNA or gDNA that made up the material.

The length of the CDR3 is 13 residues. Germline CDR1 reads MNHEY; CDR2 reads SMNVEV (reference sequence). V gave up 3 bases and J gave up 8 bases, with 8 bases separating them. Source study methods: Nucleated cell number was recorded as an estimate derived from reference gene primer amplification. Here immunoSEQ multiplex PCR was the method, and the copy in TCRdb shows in-frame clones only, minus some. The V and J calls and clone size were taken over from that table, and D and trimming were inferred from the DNA. The sample lists more than 110,000 clones, approximately 80% occurring once. This clone was found once.

Material for sequencing was peripheral blood. The TCR sequence derives from a human donor in a cohort sampled during active COVID-19. The rearrangement links TRBV27 to TRBJ1-6, with a weak D call TRBD1 (6 bases). CDR3 sequence reads: CASSFTGYSPLHF. The CDR3 DNA reads as TGTGCCAGCAGTTTCACAGGGTATTCACCCCTCCACTTT.